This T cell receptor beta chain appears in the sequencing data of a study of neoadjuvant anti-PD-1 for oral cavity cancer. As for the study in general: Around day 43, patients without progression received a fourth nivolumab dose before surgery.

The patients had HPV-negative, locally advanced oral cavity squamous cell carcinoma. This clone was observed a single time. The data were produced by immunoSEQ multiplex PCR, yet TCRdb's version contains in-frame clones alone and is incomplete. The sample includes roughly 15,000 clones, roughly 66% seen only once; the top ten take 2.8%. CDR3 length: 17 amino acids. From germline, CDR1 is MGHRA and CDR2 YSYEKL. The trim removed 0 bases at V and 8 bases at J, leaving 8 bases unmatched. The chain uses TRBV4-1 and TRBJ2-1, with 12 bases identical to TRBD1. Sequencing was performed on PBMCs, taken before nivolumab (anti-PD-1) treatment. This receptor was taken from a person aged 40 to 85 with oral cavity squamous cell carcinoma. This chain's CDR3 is CASSQDRDRGRKDEQFF. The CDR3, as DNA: TGCGCCAGCAGCCAAGATCGGGACAGGGGGCGCAAGGATGAGCAGTTCTTC.